What follows are 17 T cell receptor beta chains derived from one specimen sequenced in a study of cytomegalovirus exposure and HLA in healthy donors (dated by TCRdb to 2016 to 2017). Library prep was done by the immunoSEQ multiplex PCR assay. The multiplex PCR relied on a mix of 60 forward primers for TCR Vbeta segments and 13 reverse primers for TCR Jbeta segments. As stored in TCRdb, this immuneACCESS dataset retains in-frame rearrangements with V and J assigned. A fraction of the clones does not appear; measured against another copy, unresolved V genes explain less than half of the discrepancy, and the remainder lacks a known reason. The sample yields about 160,000 clones; roughly three quarters were counted once. More than 9.5% of the sample comes from the top ten. The specimen sequenced was PBMCs. All receptors come from a man between 18 and 35 years old in good health and CMV-seropositive.

About this clone itself: One end of the junction varies from germline; a read error may be responsible. This chain links TRBV11-2 with TRBJ2-7; D is uncertain. From germline, CDR1 is SGHAT and CDR2 FQNNGV. The CDR3 consists of 12 residues. CDR3 nucleotides: TGTGCCAGCAGCTTAGAACCCTACGGGCAGTACTTC. Amino acids: CASSLEPYGQYF.

This sequence joins TRBV19 and TRBJ2-1; TRBD2 might be the D (5 bases). CDR1 and CDR2 from the germline V gene are LNHDA and SQIVND (reference sequence). The CDR3 is made up of 15 amino acids. Trimming left V 3 bases short and J 1 base short, with 10 bases between. The CDR3 spells CASSMFGNSYNEQFF. CDR3 DNA: TGTGCCAGTAGTATGTTCGGGAATTCCTACAATGAGCAGTTCTTC.

The rearrangement uses TRBV27 and TRBJ2-7; TRBD2 matches 7 bases. The V and J ends lost 5 bases and 2 bases, in that order; junction bases with no gene match: 6. The CDR3 sequence is 14 residues long. CDR1 MNHEY and CDR2 SMNVEV come from the germline V gene (reference sequence). The CDR3 reads CASSPRGRAYEQYF. In DNA, the CDR3 is TGTGCCAGCAGTCCCCGGGGGAGGGCCTACGAGCAGTACTTC.

V usage is TRBV5-1 and J usage is TRBJ2-7; a weak D match, TRBD1 (5 bases). V shed 3 bases and J shed 2 bases, with 9 bases lying between them. This CDR3 has 13 amino acids. CDR1 is SGHRS and CDR2 is YFSETQ in the germline V gene. CDR3 loop: CASSSTETYEQYF. CDR3 coding DNA: TGCGCCAGCAGCTCGACAGAAACCTACGAGCAGTACTTC.

This sequence joins TRBV29-1 and TRBJ1-1; D remains unclear. Germline V lookup: CDR1 SQVTM, CDR2 ANQGSEA. Deletions cut 4 bases from V and 4 bases from J, with 13 bases between. There are 13 residues in the CDR3. The CDR3 region has the DNA TGCAGCGTTGGGCATGATGCTTTCACTGAAGCTTTCTTT. Translating gives CSVGHDAFTEAFF.

The gene calls are TRBV5-4 and TRBJ2-1; 7 nucleotides agree with TRBD2. J gave up 7 bases and V 5 bases, and 12 bases lay outside the gene matches. CDR1 and CDR2 from the germline V gene are SGHNT and YYREEE (reference sequence). The CDR3 is made up of 15 amino acids. In nucleotides, the CDR3 is TGTGCCAGCAGTAGGGCGGGAGAGGCTAAAAATGAGCAGTTCTTC. This gives the protein CASSRAGEAKNEQFF.

Details on this clone: The junction differs from germline at one of its ends, possibly a read error. The genes are TRBV11-2 and TRBJ1-4; a possible D gene is TRBD1 (6 bases). Germline CDR1 SGHAT, CDR2 FQNNGV. CDR3 size: 14 residues. CDR3: CASSSNRAKEKLFF. CDR3 bases: TGTGCCAGCAGCTCAAACAGGGCTAAGGAAAAACTGTTTTTT.

This chain uses TRBV4-2 with TRBJ1-4; 7 bases are a match to TRBD1. Germline V gene data show CDR1 as LGHNA and CDR2 as YNFKEQ. V gave up 0 bases and J gave up 5 bases; unmatched junction bases: 6. This CDR3 is built from 16 residues. The CDR3 DNA reads as TGTGCCAGCAGCCAAGATCCCGGGACAGAAAATGAAAAACTGTTTTTT. This gives the protein CASSQDPGTENEKLFF.

This rearrangement joins TRBV4-3 to TRBJ2-1; 9 nucleotides line up with TRBD2. Germline V CDR1 and CDR2: LGHNA, YSLEER. V dropped 2 bases and J dropped 3; count of bases not matched to a gene: 2. The CDR3 is 15 amino acids. The CDR3 region has the DNA TGCGCCAGCAGCCAAAATAGCGGGGGCTACAATGAGCAGTTCTTC. Its protein product is CASSQNSGGYNEQFF.

This sequence joins TRBV30 and TRBJ1-5, with a weak D call TRBD1 (6 bases). Per the germline V gene, CDR1 is GTSNPN and CDR2 is SVGIG (reference sequence). The CDR3 spans 16 residues. V was shortened by 4 bases and J by 1 base, with 17 bases between the two germline ends. The CDR3 DNA is TGTGCCTGGAACACAGGGCCCTCAACGAGCAATCAGCCCCAGCATTTT. Residues: CAWNTGPSTSNQPQHF.

This clone has only a few counts. Relative to the germline gene, one junction end is altered; a read error may explain this. This chain links TRBV30 with TRBJ2-6; 12 positions match TRBD1. The CDR3 length is 16 residues. Germline V CDR1 and CDR2: GTSNPN, SVGIG (reference sequence). The CDR3 spells CAWSGDRGPGANGLTF. For the CDR3, the DNA is TGTGCCTGGAGTGGGGACAGGGGGCCTGGGGCCAACGGCCTGACTTTC.

The chain is built from TRBV5-1 and TRBJ1-4; tentative D call: TRBD1 (6 bases). V lost 4 bases, J lost 5 bases, and 21 bases lay in between. Germline loops: CDR1 SGHRS, CDR2 YFSETQ. CDR3 length: 17 residues. The CDR3 protein is CASSLLGAAITNEKLFF. CDR3 sequence (DNA): TGCGCCAGCAGCCTGTTGGGGGCGGCGATTACCAATGAAAAACTGTTTTTT.

The chain links TRBV2 to TRBJ1-5; a weak D match, TRBD1 (5 bases). V was pared by 8 bases and J by 3 bases, with 11 bases between. This CDR3 is 13 amino acids long. Germline loops: CDR1 SNHLY, CDR2 FYNNEI. The chain's CDR3 is CASGREVNQPQHF. The CDR3 nucleotides read TGTGCCAGCGGCAGGGAAGTCAATCAGCCCCAGCATTTT.

V gene TRBV27 combines with J gene TRBJ1-1, with a tentative D call TRBD1 (5 bases). Trimming removed 4 bases at V and 4 bases at J, with 13 bases between. CDR1 and CDR2 (germline): MNHEY, SMNVEV (reference sequence). CDR3 length: 14 residues. The CDR3 here is CASSYGGFGTEAFF. CDR3 sequence (DNA): TGTGCCAGCAGTTACGGGGGATTTGGCACTGAAGCTTTCTTT.

The rearrangement uses TRBV6-6 and TRBJ2-3; no clear D. Per germline, CDR1 MNHNY and CDR2 SVGAGI (reference sequence). V lost 2 bases to trimming and J lost 2 bases, with 11 bases between them. This CDR3 spans 15 amino acids. For the CDR3, the DNA is TGTGCCAGCAGTTACACCGGGTTTTACACAGATACGCAGTATTTT. The encoded protein is CASSYTGFYTDTQYF.

The chain combines TRBV4-2 with TRBJ2-2, with D possibly being TRBD1 (5 bases). Deletions cut 0 bases from V and 6 bases from J, with 8 bases between. The CDR3 has 14 residues. Germline CDR1 is LGHNA and CDR2 is YNFKEQ. CDR3 bases: TGTGCCAGCAGCCAAGATGGGGCAGCCGGGGAGCTGTTTTTT. Its translation is CASSQDGAAGELFF.

The chain employs TRBV5-1 and TRBJ2-1; 15 bases map to TRBD2. V lost 4 bases to trimming and J lost 7 bases; unmatched junction nucleotides: 6. The CDR3 is 16 residues long. Germline CDR1 SGHRS, CDR2 YFSETQ. The CDR3 nucleotides are TGCGCCAGCAGCATAGGACTAGCGGGGGGGCCAAATGAGCAGTTCTTC. Its protein product is CASSIGLAGGPNEQFF.